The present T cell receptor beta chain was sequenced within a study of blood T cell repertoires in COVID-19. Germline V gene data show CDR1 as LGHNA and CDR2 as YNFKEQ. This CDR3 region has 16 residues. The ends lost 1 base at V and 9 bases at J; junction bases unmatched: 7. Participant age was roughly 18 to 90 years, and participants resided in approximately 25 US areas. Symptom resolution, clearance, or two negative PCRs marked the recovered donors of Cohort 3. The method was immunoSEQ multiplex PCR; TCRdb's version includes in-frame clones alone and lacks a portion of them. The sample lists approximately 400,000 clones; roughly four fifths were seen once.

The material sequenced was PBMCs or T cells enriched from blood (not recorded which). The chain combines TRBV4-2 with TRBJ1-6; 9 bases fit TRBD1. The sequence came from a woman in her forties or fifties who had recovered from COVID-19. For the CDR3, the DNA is TGTGCCAGCAGCCAAGCTGTGGGGACAGGGTTTTCACCCCTCCACTTT. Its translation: CASSQAVGTGFSPLHF.